Listed below are T cell receptor beta chains from one sample, sequenced in a study of blood T cells in healthy people across ages. TCRdb passed the 5' RACE reads through MiXCR, listing each CDR3 protein once. The profile shows about 650,000 distinct CDR3 sequences, around 50% of them singletons. Sequenced: blood. The origin of the receptors is an elderly woman in good health. Each CDR3 is given with its conserved first and last residue. A D gene is named only where the DNA matches it firmly. Clone size, where shown, is once, few, many, or a class for clones that have expanded.

v_gene	abundance	j_gene	d_gene	len	CDR3aa	CDR3nt
TRBV9	many	TRBJ2-7	TRBD1	15	CASSAKTGGSYEQYF	TGTGCCAGCAGCGCAAAGACAGGGGGGTCCTACGAGCAGTACTTC
TRBV28	many	TRBJ2-1	TRBD2	15	CASSLGGGASNEQFF	TGTGCCAGCAGTTTAGGCGGGGGGGCGAGTAATGAGCAGTTCTTC
TRBV5-1	.	TRBJ1-1	.	15	CASSYIAGAGTEAFF	TGCGCCAGCAGCTATATTGCAGGGGCCGGCACTGAAGCTTTCTTT
TRBV12-3/TRBV12-4	many	TRBJ1-2	TRBD1	14	CASSLGQGAGGYTF	TGTGCCAGCAGTTTGGGACAGGGGGCGGGGGGCTACACCTTC
TRBV2	once	TRBJ2-3	.	16	CASTLPGGPSTDTQYF	TGTGCCAGCACCCTACCTGGGGGGCCGAGCACAGATACGCAGTATTTT
TRBV7-9	many	TRBJ2-7	.	14	CASRDLGGPYEQYF	TGTGCCAGCAGGGACCTCGGCGGCCCCTACGAGCAGTACTTC
TRBV9	.	TRBJ2-7	TRBD2	16	CASSFRTSGRLYEQYF	TGTGCCAGCAGCTTTAGGACTAGCGGGAGATTGTACGAGCAGTACTTC
TRBV30	.	TRBJ2-2	.	14	CAWIRDRNTGELFF	TGTGCCTGGATCCGAGACAGGAACACCGGGGAGCTGTTTTTT
TRBV7-2	.	TRBJ2-3	.	15	CASSRDYSSTDTQYF	TGTGCCAGCAGCCGAGACTACTCTAGCACAGATACGCAGTATTTT
TRBV28	.	TRBJ2-7	.	14	CAGSFQQRRHEQYF	TGTGCCGGCAGTTTCCAACAGCGCAGACACGAGCAGTACTTC
TRBV6-1	many	TRBJ2-7	TRBD2	13	CASSERDYYEQYF	TGTGCCAGCAGTGAGCGGGACTACTACGAGCAGTACTTC
TRBV9	many	TRBJ2-1	.	12	CASSVSYNEQFF	TGTGCCAGCAGCGTAAGCTACAATGAGCAGTTCTTC
TRBV6-5	many	TRBJ1-4	.	14	CASSRGQNNEKLFF	TGTGCCAGCAGTCGCGGACAGAATAATGAAAAACTGTTTTTT
TRBV5-5	few	TRBJ1-5	TRBD1	16	CASSAGQGANYQPQHF	TGTGCCAGCAGCGCAGGACAGGGGGCTAATTATCAGCCCCAGCATTTT
TRBV6-5	many	TRBJ2-3	.	15	CASSYSKGPTDTQYF	TGTGCCAGCAGTTACTCGAAGGGACCGACAGATACGCAGTATTTT
TRBV7-9	.	TRBJ2-1	TRBD1	19	CTSSRPRTGVSIRACEQFF	TGTACCAGCAGTCGTCCGAGGACAGGGGTCAGTATTCGGGCCTGTGAGCAGTTCTTC
TRBV29-1	.	TRBJ2-7	TRBD1	12	CSFRTGSYEQYF	TGCAGCTTTCGGACAGGGTCCTACGAGCAGTACTTC
TRBV24-1	many	TRBJ2-7	.	16	CATIGLHEQPIYVQYF	TGTGCCACCATAGGACTTCACGAACAACCGATTTACGTGCAGTACTTC
TRBV28	.	TRBJ2-7	.	12	CASTQQGYEQYF	TGTGCCAGCACCCAACAGGGATACGAGCAGTACTTC
TRBV12-3/TRBV12-4	.	TRBJ2-3	.	13	CAAGVERADTQYF	TGTGCAGCCGGGGTTGAGAGAGCAGATACGCAGTATTTT
TRBV4-3	.	TRBJ2-3	TRBD2	16	CASSPTSRGALNTQYF	TGCGCCAGCAGCCCAACCTCGCGGGGGGCGCTTAATACGCAGTATTTT
TRBV12-3/TRBV12-4	.	TRBJ1-4	.	11	CASPSVEKLFF	TGTGCCAGCCCCAGTGTTGAAAAACTGTTTTTT
TRBV15	.	TRBJ2-1	TRBD2	14	CATSRASGGNEQFF	TGTGCCACCAGCAGGGCTAGCGGGGGGAATGAGCAGTTCTTC
TRBV10-2	.	TRBJ2-7	TRBD1	17	CASSAPRDRGDSYEQYF	TGCGCCAGCAGTGCCCCAAGGGACAGGGGGGACTCCTACGAGCAGTACTTC
TRBV20-1	few	TRBJ2-1	.	16	CSAKASGRRAYNEQFF	TGCAGTGCAAAAGCATCGGGGCGCCGGGCCTACAATGAGCAGTTCTTC
TRBV2	.	TRBJ2-3	TRBD2	15	CASSEAPEGGDTQYF	TGTGCCAGCAGTGAAGCGCCGGAGGGAGGGGATACGCAGTATTTT
TRBV29-1	.	TRBJ2-4	.	12	CSVDAGGDIQYF	TGCAGCGTTGATGCCGGCGGAGACATTCAGTACTTC
TRBV14	.	TRBJ2-3	.	15	CASSQSSDSTDTQYF	TGTGCCAGCAGCCAATCTTCGGACTCCACAGATACGCAGTATTTT
TRBV14	.	TRBJ2-7	TRBD2	16	CASSRGRLAGSYEQYF	TGTGCCAGCAGCCGGGGGAGACTAGCGGGGAGTTACGAGCAGTACTTC